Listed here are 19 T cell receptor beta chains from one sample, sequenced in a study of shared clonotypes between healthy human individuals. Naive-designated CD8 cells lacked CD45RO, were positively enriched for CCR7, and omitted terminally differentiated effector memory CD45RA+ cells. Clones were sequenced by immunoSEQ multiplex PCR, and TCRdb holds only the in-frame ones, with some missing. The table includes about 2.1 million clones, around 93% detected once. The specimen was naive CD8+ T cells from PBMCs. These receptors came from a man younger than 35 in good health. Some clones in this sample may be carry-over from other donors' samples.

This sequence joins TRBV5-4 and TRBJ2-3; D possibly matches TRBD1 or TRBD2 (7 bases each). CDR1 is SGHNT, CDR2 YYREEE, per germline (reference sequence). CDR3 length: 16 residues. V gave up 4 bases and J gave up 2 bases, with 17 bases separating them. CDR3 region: CASSLGREGATDTQYF. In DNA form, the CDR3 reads TGTGCCAGCAGCCTAGGAAGGGAGGGGGCCACAGATACGCAGTATTTT.

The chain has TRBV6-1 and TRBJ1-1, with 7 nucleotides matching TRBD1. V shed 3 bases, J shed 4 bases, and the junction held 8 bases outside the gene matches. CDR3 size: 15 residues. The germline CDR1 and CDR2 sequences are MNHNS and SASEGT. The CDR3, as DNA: TGTGCCAGCAGTGACCTCCTCGACAGGGCCACTGAAGCTTTCTTT. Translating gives CASSDLLDRATEAFF.

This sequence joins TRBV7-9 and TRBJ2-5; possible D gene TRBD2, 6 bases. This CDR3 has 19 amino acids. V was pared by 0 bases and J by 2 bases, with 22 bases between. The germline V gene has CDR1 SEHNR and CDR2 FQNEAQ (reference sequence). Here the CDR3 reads CASSLAPGVIVAPQETQYF. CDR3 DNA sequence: TGTGCCAGCAGCTTAGCCCCGGGAGTTATCGTGGCCCCACAAGAGACCCAGTACTTC.

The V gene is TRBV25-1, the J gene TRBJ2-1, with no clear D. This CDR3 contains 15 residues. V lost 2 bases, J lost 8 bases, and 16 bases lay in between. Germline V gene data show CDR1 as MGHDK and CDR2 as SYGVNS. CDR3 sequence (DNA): TGTGCCAGCAGTGAAAGGGTCTTGCTCGGCGATGAGCAGTTCTTC. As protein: CASSERVLLGDEQFF.

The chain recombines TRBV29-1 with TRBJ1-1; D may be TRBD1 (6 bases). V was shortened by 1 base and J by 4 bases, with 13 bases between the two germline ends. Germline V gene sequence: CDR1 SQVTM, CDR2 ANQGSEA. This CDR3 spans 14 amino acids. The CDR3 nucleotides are TGCAGCGTTGAAGCGGGGGGCCGCGGCACTGAAGCTTTCTTT. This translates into CSVEAGGRGTEAFF.

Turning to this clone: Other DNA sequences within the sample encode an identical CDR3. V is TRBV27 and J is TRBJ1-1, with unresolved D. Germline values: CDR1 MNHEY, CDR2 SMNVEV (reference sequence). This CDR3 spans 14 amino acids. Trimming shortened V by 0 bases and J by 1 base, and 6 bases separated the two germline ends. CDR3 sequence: CASSLSPGNTEAFF. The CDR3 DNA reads TGTGCCAGCAGTTTATCGCCGGGGAACACTGAAGCTTTCTTT.

The CDR3 loop reads CASSLTYPYTDTQYF. CDR3 DNA: TGTGCCAGCAGTTTAACCTACCCGTACACAGATACGCAGTATTTT. This chain connects TRBV27 to TRBJ2-3; D is ambiguous. V gave up 2 bases and J gave up 2 bases, with 11 bases separating them. This CDR3 spans 15 amino acids. CDR1 is MNHEY, CDR2 SMNVEV, per germline (reference sequence).

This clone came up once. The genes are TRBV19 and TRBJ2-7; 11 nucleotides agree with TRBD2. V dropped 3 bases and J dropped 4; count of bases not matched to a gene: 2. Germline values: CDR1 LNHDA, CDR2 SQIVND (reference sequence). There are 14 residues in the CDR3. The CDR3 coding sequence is TGTGCCAGTAGTATGACTAGCGGGATTTACGAGCAGTACTTC. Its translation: CASSMTSGIYEQYF. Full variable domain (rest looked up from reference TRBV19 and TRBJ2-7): DGGITQSPKYLFRKEGQNVTLSCEQNLNHDAMYWYRQDPGQGLRLIYYSQIVNDFQKGDIAEGYSVSREKKESFPLTVTSAQKNPTAFYLCASSMTSGIYEQYFGPGTRLTVT.

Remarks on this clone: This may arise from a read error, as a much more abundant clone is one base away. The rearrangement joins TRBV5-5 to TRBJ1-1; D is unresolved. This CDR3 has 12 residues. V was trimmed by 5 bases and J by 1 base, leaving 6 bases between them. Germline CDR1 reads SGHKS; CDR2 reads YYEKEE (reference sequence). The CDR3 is CASRYGNTEAFF. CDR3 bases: TGTGCCAGCAGATACGGGAACACTGAAGCTTTCTTT.

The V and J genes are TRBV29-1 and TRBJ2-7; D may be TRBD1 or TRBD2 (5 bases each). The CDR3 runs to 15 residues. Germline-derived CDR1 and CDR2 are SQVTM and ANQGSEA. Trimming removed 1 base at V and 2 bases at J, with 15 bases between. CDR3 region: CSVEGRGATAYEQYF. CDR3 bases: TGCAGCGTTGAAGGGCGAGGGGCTACAGCCTACGAGCAGTACTTC.

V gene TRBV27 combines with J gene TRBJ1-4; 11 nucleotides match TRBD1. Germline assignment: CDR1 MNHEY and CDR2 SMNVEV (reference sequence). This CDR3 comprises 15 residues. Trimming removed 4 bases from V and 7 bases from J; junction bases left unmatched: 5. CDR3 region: CASSSPGTGGEKLFF. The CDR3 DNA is TGTGCCAGCAGTTCCCCCGGGACAGGGGGTGAAAAACTGTTTTTT. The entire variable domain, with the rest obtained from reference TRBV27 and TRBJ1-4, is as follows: EAQVTQNPRYLITVTGKKLTVTCSQNMNHEYMSWYRQDPGLGLRQIYYSMNVEVTDKGDVPEGYKVSRKEKRNFPLILESPSPNQTSLYFCASSSPGTGGEKLFFGSGTQLSVL.

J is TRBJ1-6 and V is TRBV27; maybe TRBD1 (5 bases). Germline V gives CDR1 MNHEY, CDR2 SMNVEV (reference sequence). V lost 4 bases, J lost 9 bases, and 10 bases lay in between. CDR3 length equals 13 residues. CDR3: CASSWRGGSPLHF. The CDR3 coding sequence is TGTGCCAGCAGTTGGAGGGGAGGTTCACCCCTCCACTTT.

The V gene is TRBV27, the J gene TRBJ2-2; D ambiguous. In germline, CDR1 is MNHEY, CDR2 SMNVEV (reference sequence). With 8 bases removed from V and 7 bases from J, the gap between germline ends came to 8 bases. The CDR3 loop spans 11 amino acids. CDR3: CASRSDGELFF. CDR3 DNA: TGTGCCAGCCGGTCCGACGGGGAGCTGTTTTTT.

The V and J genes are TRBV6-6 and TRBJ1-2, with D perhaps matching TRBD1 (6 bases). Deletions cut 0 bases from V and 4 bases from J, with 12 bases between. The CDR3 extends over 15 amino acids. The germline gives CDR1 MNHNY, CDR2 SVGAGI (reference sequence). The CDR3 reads CASSYSARGSYGYTF. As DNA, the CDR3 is TGTGCCAGCAGTTACTCGGCCAGGGGATCCTATGGCTACACCTTC.

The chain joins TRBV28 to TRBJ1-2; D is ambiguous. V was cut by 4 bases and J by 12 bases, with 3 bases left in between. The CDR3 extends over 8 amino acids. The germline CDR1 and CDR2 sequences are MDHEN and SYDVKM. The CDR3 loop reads CASSWNTF. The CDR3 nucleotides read TGTGCCAGCAGTTGGAACACCTTC.

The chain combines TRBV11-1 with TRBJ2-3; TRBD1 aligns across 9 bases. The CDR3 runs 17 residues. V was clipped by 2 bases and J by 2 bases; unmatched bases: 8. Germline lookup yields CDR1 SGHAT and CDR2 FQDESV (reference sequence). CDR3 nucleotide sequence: TGTGCCAGCAGCTTATTTCTCGGGACAGGGTCCACAGATACGCAGTATTTT. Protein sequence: CASSLFLGTGSTDTQYF.

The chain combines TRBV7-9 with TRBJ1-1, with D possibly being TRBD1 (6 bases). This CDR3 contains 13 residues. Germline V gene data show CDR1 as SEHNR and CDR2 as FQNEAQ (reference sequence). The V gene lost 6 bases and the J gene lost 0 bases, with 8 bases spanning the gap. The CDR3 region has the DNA TGTGCCAGCAGACAGGGAATGAACACTGAAGCTTTCTTT. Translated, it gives CASRQGMNTEAFF.

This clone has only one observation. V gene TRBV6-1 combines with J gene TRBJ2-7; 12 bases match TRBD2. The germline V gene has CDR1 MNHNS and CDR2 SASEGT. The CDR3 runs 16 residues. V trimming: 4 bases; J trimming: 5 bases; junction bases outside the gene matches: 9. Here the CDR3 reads CASSGGLAGRWHEQYF. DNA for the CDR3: TGTGCCAGCAGTGGCGGACTAGCGGGACGGTGGCACGAGCAGTACTTC.

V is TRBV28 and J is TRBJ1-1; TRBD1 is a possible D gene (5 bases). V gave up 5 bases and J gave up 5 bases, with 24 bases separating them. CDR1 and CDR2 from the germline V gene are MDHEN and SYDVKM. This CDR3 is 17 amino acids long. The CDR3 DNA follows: TGTGCCAGCAGTGACGCCCCAGGGAAAGAAAGGACGACTGAAGCTTTCTTT. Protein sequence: CASSDAPGKERTTEAFF.